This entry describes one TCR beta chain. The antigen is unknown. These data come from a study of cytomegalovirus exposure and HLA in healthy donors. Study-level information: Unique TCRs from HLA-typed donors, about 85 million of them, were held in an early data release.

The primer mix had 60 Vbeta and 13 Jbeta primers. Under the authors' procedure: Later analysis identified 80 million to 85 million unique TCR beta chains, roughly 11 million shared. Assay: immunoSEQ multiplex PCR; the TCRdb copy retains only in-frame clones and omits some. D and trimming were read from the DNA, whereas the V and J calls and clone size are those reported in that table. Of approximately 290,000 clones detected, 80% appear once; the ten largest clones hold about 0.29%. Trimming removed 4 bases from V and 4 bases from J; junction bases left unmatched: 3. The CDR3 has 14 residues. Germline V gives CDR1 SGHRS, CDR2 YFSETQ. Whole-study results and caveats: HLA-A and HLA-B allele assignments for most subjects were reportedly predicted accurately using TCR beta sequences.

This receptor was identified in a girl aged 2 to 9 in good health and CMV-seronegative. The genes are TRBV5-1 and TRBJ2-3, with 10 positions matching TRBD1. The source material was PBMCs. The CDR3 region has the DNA TGCGCCAGCAGCATGGGACAGGGGCCAGATACGCAGTATTTT. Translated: CASSMGQGPDTQYF.